Listed below are T cell receptor beta chains from one sample, sequenced in a study of blood T cells in healthy people across ages. One entry per CDR3 protein results from TCRdb running MiXCR on the 5' RACE reads. This sample has about 930,000 distinct CDR3 sequences; 25% to 35% occur once, and the top ten carry 10%. These sequences were also reported in another study, on T cells of mothers and their children.

The sequenced sample consisted of blood. These receptors were obtained from a woman aged 40 to 49 in good health. CDR3s leave out the opening cysteine and the closing phenylalanine or tryptophan. The order of the fields is D gene, V gene, CDR3 length, CDR3 protein. A D gene is named only where the DNA matches it firmly.

>TRBD1|TRBV12-3/TRBV12-4|13
ASSSQGMSNQPQH
>TRBD1|TRBV5-1|14
ASSSGQANLGDTQY
>TRBD1|TRBV6-1|14
ASDKGEGTGSYEQY
>-|TRBV14|12
ASSQVSRVSVQY
>-|TRBV7-3|10
ASMGNTGELF
>TRBD1|TRBV14|13
ASSRRDRATDTQY
>-|TRBV2|10
ASSANNSPLH
>TRBD2|TRBV7-2|13
ASSFGSGGGNEQF
>TRBD1|TRBV5-1|13
ASSLTGQLNTEAF
>TRBD2|TRBV7-2|13
ASSRNPSGEETQY
>-|TRBV6-6|13
ASRPELGSYNEQF
>TRBD1|TRBV27|15
ASSLTLPGQGNYGYT
>TRBD1|TRBV7-8|13
ACSLGGTLNTEAF
>TRBD1|TRBV5-1|14
ASSLLGWTGPLGQF
>-|TRBV4-1|16
ASSLQPTAAGNNYEQY
>TRBD1|TRBV12-3/TRBV12-4|13
ASSFTRTGNYEQY
>-|TRBV12-3/TRBV12-4|11
ASSLNRAETQY
>TRBD1|TRBV7-2|14
ASSLAQGALNSPLH
>-|TRBV9|13
ASSTNTFPEDGYT
>-|TRBV6-1|13
ASSFSAGTNYGYT
>TRBD1|TRBV9|14
ASSATGGAFTDTQY
>-|TRBV9|11
ASSVGLLNEQF
>TRBD1|TRBV4-1|13
ASSPAGQPNRGYT
>-|TRBV24-1|11
ATGGGSNQPQH
>TRBD1|TRBV20-1|14
SASPNYGTGDEKLF